This T cell receptor (beta chain) was found in a study of tumor-infiltrating lymphocytes in primary liver carcinoma. For the study at large: The cohort included men and women aged 30 to 69 years. There were tumors of stage T1-T3 N0M0, each 4.2 to 10 cm across.

The CDR3 is 12 amino acids. Germline V gives CDR1 SGHVS, CDR2 FNYEAQ. Between about 17 and 34 mg of unsorted bulk tissue served as the source from which RNA and DNA were co-extracted. Each tumor sample had over 75% viable tumor cells. The template, around 520 ng total RNA, yielded TCR beta cDNA made with a constant-region primer. It was through three nested multiplex PCR rounds of slightly modified ARM-PCR that TCR beta libraries arose. TRBV1-TRBV30 forward primers and a C-beta reverse primer were used in the first two PCR rounds, which each ran for about 9 cycles. Each CDR3 protein gets one entry after TCRdb re-called the multiplex PCR reads with MiXCR. The table lists about 30,000 distinct CDR3 sequences, around 66% of them singletons. As concerns this clonotype: What it binds is not known. The junction and the germline gene differ at one end; a read error may be behind it.

Notes on the study in general: Merely about 7-25% of top clones occurred in all five tumor regions.

This TCR derives from a woman aged 25 to 45 with primary liver carcinoma and hepatitis B virus infection. The rearrangement joins TRBV7-6 to TRBJ2-3, with 8 positions matching TRBD2. Material: liver tumor tissue from sampling region 3. Subset here: tumor region T3, left-lateral pole. The CDR3 loop reads CASSLSGSTQYF. CDR3 DNA sequence: TGTGCCAGTAGCTTGAGCGGGAGCACGCAGTATTTT.